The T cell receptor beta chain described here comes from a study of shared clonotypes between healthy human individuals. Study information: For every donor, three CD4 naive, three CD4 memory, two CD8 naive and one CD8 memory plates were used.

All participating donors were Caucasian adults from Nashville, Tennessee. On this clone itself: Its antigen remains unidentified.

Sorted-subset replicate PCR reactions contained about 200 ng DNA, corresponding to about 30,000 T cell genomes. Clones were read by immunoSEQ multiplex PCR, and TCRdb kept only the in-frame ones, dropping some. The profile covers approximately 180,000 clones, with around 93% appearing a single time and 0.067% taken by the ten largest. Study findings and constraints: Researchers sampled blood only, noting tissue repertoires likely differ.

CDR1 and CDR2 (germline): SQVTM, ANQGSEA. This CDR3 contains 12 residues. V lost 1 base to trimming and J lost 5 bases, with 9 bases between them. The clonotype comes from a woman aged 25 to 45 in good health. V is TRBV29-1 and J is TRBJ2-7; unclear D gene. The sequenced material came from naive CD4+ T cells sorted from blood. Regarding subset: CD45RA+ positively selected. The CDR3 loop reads CSVEGARHEQYF. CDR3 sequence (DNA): TGCAGCGTTGAAGGTGCCCGACACGAGCAGTACTTC.